This TCR beta chain came from a study of cytomegalovirus exposure and HLA in healthy donors (dated by TCRdb to between 2016 and 2019). General notes on the study: In an earlier analysis of under 600 of the donors, about 270 Gb of sequence data and 95 million to 130 million unique TCR beta sequences from 150 million to 200 million T cells were reported. Because of strong linkage in the cohort, five DR-DQ haplotypes were treated as single units for association and clustering. Around 300 gigabases of sequencing data and tens of millions of unique TCR sequences were included in an early release covering about 600 HLA-typed donors. Besides the first cohort of hundreds of subjects, a separate validation cohort made up of 120 different subjects was used. A later analysis re-examined previously published TCR beta repertoires from more than 550 donors and added high-resolution HLA genotyping to investigate patterns of TCR occurrence. Typing coverage varied by locus: about 629-640 donors for A, B, C, DRB1 and DQB1; 522 for DQA1; more than 600 for DPA1; more than 450 for DPB1. Across approximately 420 genotyped donors of the cohort, an average of roughly 200,000 unique TCR beta nucleotide sequences per donor were sequenced, and 15% to 20% of those sequences were non-productive. High-throughput TCR immunosequencing, statistical association of individual TCRs with disease status, and machine learning were combined to predict cytomegalovirus infection status. Every repertoire in the discovery cohort had been generated on one and the same sequencing platform. Alongside the repertoire data, information on donor age, sex, ethnicity and CMV serostatus was compiled. In a later genetic analysis, genome-wide SNP genotypes for about three fifths of the roughly 670 donors were used, and that subset was treated as a discovery cohort. The study used immunosequencing to profile the T cell repertoires of 666 subjects and linked those repertoires to cytomegalovirus serostatus. In an earlier analysis of 500 to 650 of the donors, high-throughput TCR beta sequencing was used to judge whether each TCR beta V gene segment behaved as functional or pseudogenic. Rather than drawing on any new phenotypic data, the later analysis identified candidate immune exposures from TCR beta sequences and the way those sequences occurred across donors. Of the approximately 400 genotyped donors, approximately 82% fell in the genetic ancestry cluster associated with self-reported Caucasian donors. HLA typing included class I and class II loci at four-digit resolution. The study was designed to test whether signatures of past pathogen exposure could be identified by cataloging public T cell receptors.

What the research found in general, with its limitations: Most CMV-associated TCR beta chains appeared to be HLA-restricted in a later analysis, and the HLA associations seemed to be driven largely by CMV exposure. CMV serostatus was the only immune exposure information available for the cohort. The study listed approximately 150 TCR beta chains as associated with cytomegalovirus. A cluster of highly shared sequence variants was judged likely to be a technical artifact of the sequencing pipeline. Sequencing depth was assumed to be roughly uniform across donors in the presence/absence analyses, though that assumption may not hold. Because HLA typing was unavailable for some donors at each locus, only the typed subset was used in association tests. The cohort was sequenced for TCR beta chains only, and without alpha or paired-chain data the features that could be detected were limited. According to a later analysis, TCR association rates differed among HLA loci, with DRB1 alleles showing the most associated TCRs and HLA-C alleles showing the fewest. A later analysis associated about 18,000 TCR beta sequences with specific HLA alleles at a false discovery rate of 0.05. Correlated functional status among segregating V segments might be attributable to linkage disequilibrium, but an unknown experimental factor could not be ruled out. The classifier was reported to diagnose cytomegalovirus status with high specificity and sensitivity in both the original and validation cohorts. In vitro tests confirmed that a few of the cytomegalovirus-associated TCR beta chains recognize cytomegalovirus antigens. A later genetic analysis associated a missense DCLRE1C variant with V-gene and J-gene trimming of TCR beta chains, and an independent cohort replicated the association. In an earlier analysis of 587 of the donors, most TCR beta V segments appeared in productive rearrangements about 87% or about 30% of the time, broadly matching IMGT annotations. Strong co-occurrence of HLA alleles, especially DR and DQ, made assigning TCR associations to individual alleles difficult. According to the authors, the approach could potentially be generalized to other disease states and immunological phenotypes. Some 16 rarely observed V segments, including chromosome 9 orphons, were excluded from the earlier analysis of a few hundred of the donors because counts were too low. In a later analysis, HLA-associated TCR beta chains were found to be more clonally expanded and to have lower generation probabilities than equally common non-associated chains. A later genetic analysis reported fewer N-insertions in productive TCRs among donors in an Asian-associated ancestry cluster than the 666-donor mean. Across donors, most TCR sequences were observed very rarely, whereas some public TCRs were present in many individuals. A later analysis reported that several top co-occurrence clusters appeared linked to parvovirus B19, influenza, CMV and Epstein-Barr virus. Some IMGT-functional V segments, including TRBV6-2 and TRBV6-3, could not be distinguished by the 87-base-pair reads and were therefore excluded. A further reported finding was that TCR beta sequences accurately predicted the HLA-A and HLA-B alleles for most subjects in the first cohort.

Via the germline V gene (reference sequence), CDR1 is SGHNT and CDR2 YYREEE. The CDR3 runs 14 residues from the cysteine to the phenylalanine. Only the CDR3 DNA stays, 42 bases, in frame from base 1. V loses 4 bases of germline sequence and J loses 1 base, and the interval between the two ends is 11 bases. Points on this clone: Its antigen target is currently unknown. No base quality information exists; no much larger clone differs at one position.

Receptors were amplified or captured by the immunoSEQ multiplex PCR assay. For the multiplex PCR, a mixture combining 60 forward primers for TCR Vbeta segments and 13 reverse primers for TCR Jbeta segments was used. The CDR3 region of rearranged TCR beta genes was amplified from genomic DNA with a multiplex PCR assay. The amplified TCR beta libraries were sequenced on the Illumina HiSeq System as 87-base-pair reads. The paper's data handling went like this. A later analysis counted some 80 million unique TCR beta chains across the 550 to 700 repertoires, and 9.5 million to 11 million of these chains were shared by at least two donors. To remove PCR and sequencing errors, raw reads were error-corrected and collapsed into unique sequences using a nearest-neighbor algorithm that merged closely related sequences. CDR3 sequences were aligned to IMGT reference sequences to assign V, D and J gene segments. For a sequence to be retained, a match of at least six nucleotides to both a V gene segment and a J gene segment was required. A rearrangement was called productive if the CDR3 had no stop codons and remained in frame with V and J, and every other rearrangement was called non-productive. Following IMGT convention, CDR3 was defined as the stretch from the second conserved V-encoded cysteine up to the conserved J-encoded phenylalanine. The earlier analysis of 500 to 750 of the donors excluded any sequence lacking an unambiguous match to a single V gene segment. In an earlier analysis of a few hundred of the donors, V segments were called functional above 56.7% productive rearrangements and were called segregating when the between-donor standard deviation exceeded 5%. To diagnose cytomegalovirus status from the catalog of TCR beta chain sequences, a statistical classification framework was built. In a later analysis, V and J genes were assigned by comparing TCR nucleotide sequences against IMGT/GENE-DB human TR gene sequences. A later analysis assigned CDR3 sequences and most-parsimonious VDJ recombination scenarios with the TCRdist pipeline. A later analysis defined each TCR beta chain by its CDR3 amino acid sequence plus V-gene family, and excluded reads lacking a unique V-gene family. To address suspected cross-contamination and a sequencing artifact, a later analysis removed roughly 580 highly shared, low-generation-probability nucleotide sequences. In a later analysis, a clonal expansion index for each public chain was calculated from normalized within-repertoire ranks of inferred template counts. Generation probabilities in a later analysis came from a VDJ recombination model fitted to out-of-frame rearrangements, and those results were checked against IGoR. In a later analysis, hypergeometric tests were used to score TCR-TCR, TCR-HLA and TCR-CMV co-occurrence, with a repertoire-size bias correction applied to TCR pairs. To estimate false discovery rates, a later analysis permuted the HLA or CMV assignments 20 times. In a later analysis, co-occurring TCRs were grouped with DBSCAN, and TCRdist sequence similarity was added when clustering was performed within HLA-allele-positive subsets. For co-occurrence clustering, repertoires with fewer than 30,000 or more than 120,000 public chains were excluded, along with 5 or 6 repertoires with anomalous nucleotide sharing. Here the immuneACCESS table is served through TCRdb, limited to in-frame sequences with V and J called. Missing clones are a known gap in these copies; in checked studies unresolved V genes cover under half, and the rest lacks a known reason. Clone size and V and J calls were adopted from that table, with D and trimming inferred from the DNA. The sample data list some 81,000 clones, and about three quarters of these were observed just once. Jointly, the top ten make up 11% of the sample.

The cohort was made up of about 610 healthy bone marrow donors. Cohort members were all nominally healthy when sampled, although unrecorded immune exposures were likely present. The donor was CMV seropositive and was included in the group of 290 or so seropositive cohort members. A peripheral blood sample was collected from each donor, and TCR beta sequencing was performed on peripheral blood mononuclear cells. The Qiagen DNeasy Blood Extraction Kit was used to extract genomic DNA from the blood cell samples. The V gene is TRBV5-4 and the J gene is TRBJ2-5; a tentative D call is TRBD2 (6 bases match). Input material: PBMCs. The source is a woman in her thirties or forties in good health and CMV-seropositive. The DNA sequence is as follows: TGTGCCAGCAGCCCCTGGGACTCCCAAGAGACCCAGTACTTC. The resulting protein is CASSPWDSQETQYF.